What follows are 24 T cell receptor beta chains derived from one specimen sequenced in a study of blood T cell repertoires in COVID-19. Here immunoSEQ multiplex PCR was the method, and the copy in TCRdb shows in-frame clones only, minus some. The sample has about 250,000 clones; 88% are singletons. The material sequenced was peripheral blood. The receptors were gathered from a woman in her thirties with COVID-19, enrolled during active disease.

The chain uses TRBV6-4 and TRBJ2-1; weak D call: TRBD2 (5 bases). Trimming pared 4 bases from V and 9 bases from J, leaving 13 bases between. CDR1 and CDR2 from the germline V gene are MRHNA and SNTAGT. The CDR3 length is 13 residues. The CDR3 bases are TGTGCCAGCAGTGGTACTAGAGAGCGTGAGCAGTTCTTC. It is translated as CASSGTREREQFF.

This rearrangement joins TRBV25-1 to TRBJ1-2; 8 bases map to TRBD1. The CDR3 runs 17 residues. Losses at the gene ends were 3 bases for V and 8 bases for J; bases not matched to a gene: 17. Germline loops: CDR1 MGHDK, CDR2 SYGVNS. CDR3 sequence (DNA): TGTGCCAGCAGTGACCAGGGCAGGGGGCCATTTACGCAGGGCTACACCTTC. Residues: CASSDQGRGPFTQGYTF.

Only a few counts were recorded for this clone. This chain links TRBV5-6 with TRBJ2-7; 8 nucleotides match TRBD2. Looked up from germline, CDR1 is SGHDT and CDR2 is YYEEEE. The CDR3 is 14 amino acids. With V trimmed by 5 bases and J by 0 bases, 4 bases remained unmatched. CDR3 nucleotide sequence: TGTGCCAGCAGAAAACTAGCGGTCTCCTACGAGCAGTACTTC. Amino acid sequence: CASRKLAVSYEQYF.

This clone was seen only a few times. The chain joins TRBV28 to TRBJ2-6; 9 bases are shared with TRBD1. Per the germline V gene, CDR1 is MDHEN and CDR2 is SYDVKM. The CDR3 has 20 amino acids. Unmatched junction bases numbered 15, after V lost 6 bases and J lost 0 bases. CDR3 sequence: CASRLKATRDRVSGANVLTF. DNA of the CDR3: TGTGCCAGCAGGTTAAAAGCGACGCGGGACAGGGTCTCTGGGGCCAACGTCCTGACTTTC.

The chain employs TRBV6-2 or TRBV6-3 and TRBJ1-5; 8 bases map to TRBD1. V lost 0 bases and J lost 6; bases outside the gene matches: 7. Germline V CDR1 and CDR2: MNHEY, SVGEGT. The CDR3 spans 16 residues. This chain's CDR3 is CASSYSSGGLGQPQHF. The CDR3 DNA sequence: TGTGCCAGCAGTTACTCATCAGGGGGCCTAGGTCAGCCCCAGCATTTT.

The chain joins TRBV15 to TRBJ1-2, with TRBD1 as a possible D gene (6 bases). The CDR3 contains 14 residues. Germline CDR1 reads LNHNV; CDR2 reads YYDKDF (reference sequence). The ends were cut back, 5 bases at V and 7 bases at J, with 17 bases in the middle. The CDR3 bases are TGTGCCACCAGCGGTCGGGGGGCTTTCCGTGGCTACACCTTC. Its translation is CATSGRGAFRGYTF.

This chain joins TRBV18 and TRBJ2-7; 10 bases line up with TRBD1. This CDR3 comprises 15 residues. J lost 7 bases, V lost 4 bases, and 10 bases had no gene match. The V gene's germline CDR1 is KGHSH and CDR2 LQKENI. The CDR3 spells CASSLGDRGPREQYV. DNA for the CDR3: TGTGCCAGCTCACTTGGAGACAGGGGGCCAAGGGAGCAGTACGTC.

This clone has a handful of counts. The V call is TRBV7-2, the J call TRBJ2-7; no clear D gene. The CDR3 runs to 15 residues. V was shortened by 5 bases and J by 2 bases, with 16 bases between the two germline ends. Germline CDR1 SGHTA, CDR2 FQGNSA. DNA of the CDR3: TGTGCCAGCAGCCTTCTTCTCCAGAGGACCTACGAGCAGTACTTC. Translating it yields CASSLLLQRTYEQYF.

The rearrangement joins TRBV11-2 to TRBJ2-1; 8 bases line up with TRBD2. Germline values: CDR1 SGHAT, CDR2 FQNNGV. This CDR3 has 15 amino acids. V dropped 5 bases and J dropped 7; count of bases not matched to a gene: 10. CDR3 in DNA: TGTGCCAGCAGCCCAGGGACTAGAGGGCGGAATGAGCAGTTCTTC. Translating it yields CASSPGTRGRNEQFF.

The genes are TRBV6-2 or TRBV6-3 and TRBJ2-7; D may be TRBD2 (6 bases). V lost 5 bases, J lost 3 bases, and 11 bases lay in between. The CDR3 runs 13 residues. CDR1 and CDR2 from the germline V gene are MNHEY and SVGEGT. The CDR3 nucleotides are TGTGCCAGCAGTCTAAGGAGGGGCTACGAGCAGTACGTC. It is translated as CASSLRRGYEQYV.

The chain has TRBV29-1 and TRBJ2-5; 12 bases fit TRBD2. V lost 7 bases, J lost 5 bases, and 8 bases stayed unmatched. CDR1 and CDR2 (germline): SQVTM, ANQGSEA. The CDR3 runs to 14 residues. In DNA form, the CDR3 reads TGCAGCGGGGAACTAGCGGGAGGTGGGGAGACCCAGTACTTC. Protein product: CSGELAGGGETQYF.

The rearrangement links TRBV9 to TRBJ2-1; TRBD2 matches at 8 bases. This CDR3 is built from 17 residues. Trimming cost V 4 bases and J 9 bases; bases outside gene matches: 18. Germline V lookup: CDR1 SGDLS, CDR2 YYNGEE. The CDR3 DNA follows: TGTGCCAGCAGCCCCCGGGTTGCGGAGCGGGAGCGCCGTGAGCAGTTCTTC. Translation: CASSPRVAERERREQFF. Combining the CDR3 with reference TRBV9 and TRBJ2-1 gives the whole variable domain DSGVTQTPKHLITATGQRVTLRCSPRSGDLSVYWYQQSLDQGLQFLIQYYNGEERAKGNILERFSAQQFPDLHSELNLSSLELGDSALYFCASSPRVAERERREQFFGPGTRLTVL.

The rearrangement uses TRBV9 and TRBJ2-3, with TRBD2 as a possible D gene (6 bases). V was shortened by 4 bases and J by 2 bases, with 14 bases between the two germline ends. Germline assignment: CDR1 SGDLS and CDR2 YYNGEE. This CDR3 spans 15 amino acids. CDR3 in DNA: TGTGCCAGCAGCCCCGGGGGAGCCCTCACAGATACGCAGTATTTT. As protein: CASSPGGALTDTQYF.

V and J are TRBV30 and TRBJ1-5; maybe TRBD1 (5 bases). Trimming took off 5 bases at V and 3 bases at J, with 11 bases between the two ends. The CDR3 has 13 residues. Germline CDR1 GTSNPN, CDR2 SVGIG (reference sequence). CDR3 nucleotide sequence: TGTGCCTGGGGACGACAGTACAATCAGCCCCAGCATTTT. The encoded protein is CAWGRQYNQPQHF.

The rearrangement uses TRBV6-1 and TRBJ1-1; TRBD1 matches at 9 bases. Looked up from germline, CDR1 is MNHNS and CDR2 is SASEGT. The ends lost 6 bases at V and 3 bases at J; junction bases unmatched: 14. This CDR3 has 17 residues. The CDR3 loop is CASRENRGRRGYTEAFF. The CDR3 nucleotides read TGTGCCAGCAGAGAAAACAGGGGGCGCAGAGGGTACACTGAAGCTTTCTTT.

The V call is TRBV6-5, the J call TRBJ2-3, with D unresolved. V was cut by 6 bases and J by 3 bases, with 10 bases left in between. The germline V gene encodes CDR1 MNHEY and CDR2 SVGAGI. This CDR3 contains 13 residues. CDR3 in amino acids: CASSLHTTDTQYF. The CDR3 DNA reads TGTGCCAGCAGCCTCCATACTACAGATACGCAGTATTTT.

The chain employs TRBV6-6 and TRBJ2-1; D is unresolved. The germline gives CDR1 MNHNY, CDR2 SVGAGI (reference sequence). V dropped 4 bases and J dropped 9 bases, with 7 bases sitting between them. The CDR3 is made up of 11 amino acids. DNA for the CDR3: TGTGCCAGCAGTTCCAGAGGTGAGCAGTTCTTC. Amino acids: CASSSRGEQFF.

This clone was found once. The chain is built from TRBV7-8 and TRBJ2-7; 9 nucleotides match TRBD1. The CDR3 sequence is 15 residues long. CDR1 is SGHVS, CDR2 FQNEAQ, per germline. V gave up 3 bases and J gave up 3 bases; unmatched junction bases: 6. The CDR3 protein is CASSFTQGANYEQYF. CDR3 nucleotide sequence: TGTGCCAGCAGCTTCACACAGGGGGCGAACTACGAGCAGTACTTC.

J is TRBJ1-2 and V is TRBV20-1; D is undetermined. The CDR3 spans 13 residues. Germline V CDR1 and CDR2: DFQATT, SNEGSKA (reference sequence). V was clipped by 3 bases and J by 4 bases, with 12 bases between them. The CDR3: CSASSGLGYGYTF. The CDR3 coding sequence is TGCAGTGCTAGTAGTGGGCTCGGCTATGGCTACACCTTC.

The V and J genes are TRBV27 and TRBJ2-1; TRBD2 matches at 7 bases. The V gene end was trimmed by 5 bases and the J gene end by 4 bases; junction bases not matched to a gene: 11. This CDR3 is built from 16 residues. Germline assignment: CDR1 MNHEY and CDR2 SMNVEV (reference sequence). The CDR3 loop reads CASSAFGGNKYNEQFF. As DNA, the CDR3 is TGTGCCAGCAGTGCCTTCGGGGGGAACAAATACAATGAGCAGTTCTTC.

This clone occurred once. This chain's CDR3 is CSVEDSAGAIGYTF. The CDR3 region has the DNA TGCAGCGTTGAAGATAGTGCGGGGGCCATCGGCTACACCTTC. The chain employs TRBV29-1 and TRBJ1-2; D perhaps matches TRBD1 (6 bases). The CDR3 runs to 14 residues. Between the trimmed V and J ends, which lost 0 bases and 8 bases, there was a span of 16 bases. The V gene's germline CDR1 is SQVTM and CDR2 ANQGSEA.

The chain employs TRBV6-5 and TRBJ1-6; D is ambiguous. Germline V lookup: CDR1 MNHEY, CDR2 SVGAGI. Trimming stripped 7 bases from V and 4 bases from J, with 8 bases between. This CDR3 is built from 13 residues. The CDR3 spells CASTQDYNSPLHF. CDR3 sequence (DNA): TGTGCCAGCACCCAGGATTATAATTCACCCCTCCACTTT.

J is TRBJ2-3 and V is TRBV5-6; 7 bases line up with TRBD2. The CDR3 is 15 residues long. The V and J ends lost 4 bases and 0 bases, in that order; junction bases with no gene match: 5. CDR1 and CDR2 (germline): SGHDT, YYEEEE. The CDR3 sequence is CASSGRTSSTDTQYF. The CDR3 nucleotides are TGTGCCAGCAGCGGCCGGACTAGTAGCACAGATACGCAGTATTTT.

V is TRBV5-1 and J is TRBJ2-5; 8 bases align to TRBD1. Looked up from germline, CDR1 is SGHRS and CDR2 is YFSETQ. V gave up 4 bases and J gave up 4 bases; unmatched junction bases: 12. The CDR3 covers 16 residues. For the CDR3, the DNA is TGCGCCAGCAGCCGTACCCAGGGGGCGGGCGGAGAGACCCAGTACTTC. It codes for CASSRTQGAGGETQYF.